This T cell receptor (beta chain) is from a study of CD8 T cells in Susac syndrome. Reverse transcription of roughly 0.5 to 1 ug RNA used random hexamers. One entry per CDR3 protein, called by TCRdb with MiXCR from the immunoSEQ multiplex PCR reads. The table lists about 200,000 distinct CDR3 sequences, about 90% of them singletons. Input material: CD8+ T cells from PBMCs. The source is a human donor with multiple sclerosis.

In nucleotides, the CDR3 is TGTGCCACCGCCGGGGGCACAGATACGCAGTATTTT. It codes for CATAGGTDTQYF. V is TRBV15 and J is TRBJ2-3; D may be TRBD2 (5 bases). Germline assignment: CDR1 LNHNV and CDR2 YYDKDF (reference sequence). The CDR3 contains 12 residues. V lost 8 bases and J lost 1, with 7 bases in between. The entire variable domain, with the rest obtained from reference TRBV15 and TRBJ2-3, is as follows: DAMVIQNPRYQVTQFGKPVTLSCSQTLNHNVMYWYQQKSSQAPKLLFHYYDKDFNNEADTPDNFQSRRPNTSFCFLDIRSPGLGDTAMYLCATAGGTDTQYFGPGTRLTVL.